The 10 T cell receptor beta chains below all came from one sample that was sequenced in a study of shared clonotypes between healthy human individuals. CD8 cells classed as naive were CD45RO-negative and positively selected for CCR7, excluding terminally differentiated effector memory CD45RA+ cells. Only in-frame clones appear in the TCRdb table, and some are missing; sequencing was by immunoSEQ multiplex PCR. The table includes around 560,000 clones, about 95% detected once. The sample was naive CD8+ T cells sorted from blood. These receptors originate from a young woman in good health.

The CDR3 DNA reads as TGTGCCAGCAGTCCGGGACAGCCCTACACCGGGGAGCTGTTTTTT. Translation gives CASSPGQPYTGELFF. The chain combines TRBV28 with TRBJ2-2; 7 bases agree with TRBD1. The CDR3 length is 15 residues. Per the germline V gene, CDR1 is MDHEN and CDR2 is SYDVKM. V shed 5 bases and J 3 bases; nucleotides not matched to a gene: 6.

V is TRBV27 and J is TRBJ2-1; 11 nucleotides agree with TRBD2. Germline V gene lookup returns CDR1 MNHEY and CDR2 SMNVEV (reference sequence). Unmatched junction bases numbered 6, after V lost 6 bases and J lost 2 bases. The CDR3 is made up of 16 amino acids. CDR3 sequence: CASSTKLAGAYNEQFF. CDR3 coding DNA: TGTGCCAGCAGCACCAAACTAGCGGGAGCCTACAATGAGCAGTTCTTC.

This clone was recorded only once. This chain joins TRBV5-6 and TRBJ2-7, with 9 bases fitting TRBD2. Germline V gene lookup returns CDR1 SGHDT and CDR2 YYEEEE. The CDR3 length is 17 residues. The ends lost 3 bases at V and 5 bases at J; junction bases unmatched: 15. CDR3 protein: CASSSTYSSGNGHEQYF. As DNA, the CDR3 is TGTGCCAGCAGCTCGACTTACTCTAGCGGGAATGGCCACGAGCAGTACTTC.

The CDR3 sequence is CASSTYRLSPTYNEQFF. Here the CDR3 DNA reads TGTGCCAGCAGCACGTATAGACTGAGCCCTACCTACAATGAGCAGTTCTTC. This rearrangement joins TRBV28 to TRBJ2-1; D unresolved. Trimming left V 6 bases short and J 2 bases short, with 20 bases between. The CDR3 covers 17 residues. The germline V gene encodes CDR1 MDHEN and CDR2 SYDVKM.

The chain carries TRBV27 and TRBJ2-7; TRBD1 matches 12 bases. CDR3 size: 14 residues. The germline CDR1 and CDR2 sequences are MNHEY and SMNVEV (reference sequence). V lost 6 bases, J lost 9 bases, and 9 bases stayed unmatched. The CDR3 loop reads CASRGTGGLVAQYF. For the CDR3, the DNA is TGTGCCAGCAGAGGGACAGGGGGCTTAGTAGCGCAGTACTTC.

This clone was seen just once. In the same sample, other DNA sequences code for this CDR3. This chain connects TRBV28 to TRBJ2-7; D is perhaps TRBD2 (5 bases). CDR3 length equals 13 residues. The V gene lost 2 bases and the J gene lost 2 bases, with 7 bases spanning the gap. From germline, CDR1 is MDHEN and CDR2 SYDVKM. CDR3 in amino acids: CASSLRGPYEQYF. CDR3 nucleotides: TGTGCCAGCAGTTTAAGAGGGCCCTACGAGCAGTACTTC.

V gene TRBV2 combines with J gene TRBJ2-2; D not resolved. CDR1 is SNHLY, CDR2 FYNNEI, per germline. This CDR3 region has 13 residues. Deletions cut 10 bases from V and 2 bases from J, with 11 bases between. CDR3 in DNA: TGTGCCATCCACCACATCAACACCGGGGAGCTGTTTTTT. The encoded protein is CAIHHINTGELFF. Based on the CDR3 plus reference TRBV2 and TRBJ2-2, the full variable domain is EPEVTQTPSHQVTQMGQEVILRCVPISNHLYFYWYRQILGQKVEFLVSFYNNEISEKSEIFDDQFSVERPDGSNFTLKIRSTKLEDSAMYFCAIHHINTGELFFGEGSRLTVL.

This clone came up once. This sequence joins TRBV2 and TRBJ1-2; 7 nucleotides line up with TRBD1. With 2 bases clipped from V and 6 bases from J, the junction kept 9 bases outside the gene matches. In germline, CDR1 is SNHLY, CDR2 FYNNEI. This CDR3 region has 15 residues. The CDR3 region is CASSESRAGGNGYTF. CDR3 DNA sequence: TGTGCCAGCAGTGAATCGAGGGCAGGGGGTAATGGCTACACCTTC.

The chain recombines TRBV18 with TRBJ2-4; no reliable D call. The V end lost 3 bases, the J end lost 1 base, and 22 bases lay between the germline ends. The germline V gene has CDR1 KGHSH and CDR2 LQKENI. This CDR3 spans 19 amino acids. Here the CDR3 reads CASSPRNTQPIPAKNIQYF. CDR3 nucleotide sequence: TGTGCCAGCTCACCTAGGAATACACAACCGATACCGGCCAAAAACATTCAGTACTTC.

This clone has a single count. This chain connects TRBV11-2 to TRBJ2-7; 7 positions agree with TRBD1. CDR1 is SGHAT and CDR2 is FQNNGV in the germline V gene. Trimming cost V 5 bases and J 0 bases; bases outside gene matches: 16. The CDR3 consists of 18 residues. CDR3 residues: CASSPGPGQLYLSYEQYF. The CDR3 bases are TGTGCCAGCAGCCCAGGTCCGGGACAGCTCTATCTCTCCTACGAGCAGTACTTC.